Below are 25 T cell receptor beta chains sequenced from a single sample in a study of T-cell memory formation after mild COVID-19. MiXCR was run by TCRdb on the 5' RACE reads, yielding one entry per CDR3 protein. Altogether 150,000 to 200,000 distinct CDR3 sequences are present, 11% being singletons, with the ten largest covering around 3.8%. What was sequenced was PBMCs or a T cell subset sorted from them (not recorded which). The receptor source for this set is a man aged 18 to 29 who had mild COVID-19 (a few samples of this study predate the infection). Cell type and time point are not known.

This chain uses TRBV5-4 with TRBJ1-5; D gene ambiguous. The V gene lost 3 bases and the J gene lost 9 bases, with 13 bases spanning the gap. The CDR3 spans 13 residues. Germline CDR1 is SGHNT and CDR2 is YYREEE (reference sequence). DNA of the CDR3: TGTGCCAGCAGCTCGGACGCCGATGGGCCCCAGCATTTT. Protein product: CASSSDADGPQHF.

The V call is TRBV20-1, the J call TRBJ2-1; 7 bases map to TRBD2. This CDR3 contains 16 residues. V gave up 1 base and J gave up 4 bases; unmatched junction bases: 10. CDR1 is DFQATT, CDR2 SNEGSKA, per germline (reference sequence). CDR3 DNA: TGCAGTGCTAGAGCAACTTGGCGGGGGTGGTACAATGAGCAGTTCTTC. Its translation is CSARATWRGWYNEQFF.

This clonotype was observed a few times. The J gene is TRBJ2-7, the V gene TRBV5-1; D possibly corresponds to TRBD1 (5 bases). V lost 6 bases and J lost 0, with 7 bases in between. The CDR3 sequence is 12 residues long. Germline V lookup: CDR1 SGHRS, CDR2 YFSETQ. The CDR3 loop is CASTGASYEQYF. Written as DNA, the CDR3 is TGCGCCAGCACTGGGGCCTCCTACGAGCAGTACTTC. The full variable domain, with the rest looked up from reference TRBV5-1 and TRBJ2-7, is KAGVTQTPRYLIKTRGQQVTLSCSPISGHRSVSWYQQTPGQGLQFLFEYFSETQRNKGNFPGRFSGRQFSNSRSEMNVSTLELGDSALYLCASTGASYEQYFGPGTRLTVT.

This sequence joins TRBV7-2 and TRBJ1-1, with TRBD1 identical over 7 bases. The CDR3 is 14 amino acids. Per germline, CDR1 SGHTA and CDR2 FQGNSA. Unmatched junction bases numbered 7, after V lost 8 bases and J lost 1 base. CDR3 DNA: TGTGCCAGCGGATCACAGGGGAGGAACACTGAAGCTTTCTTT. This sequence encodes CASGSQGRNTEAFF.

The V call is TRBV7-6, the J call TRBJ1-2; 7 positions agree with TRBD1. Germline loops: CDR1 SGHVS, CDR2 FNYEAQ. V trimming: 4 bases; J trimming: 3 bases; junction bases outside the gene matches: 5. This CDR3 spans 14 amino acids. The CDR3 sequence: CASSSIRGYYGYTF. The DNA of the CDR3 is TGTGCCAGCAGCTCCATCAGGGGGTACTATGGCTACACCTTC.

This clonotype was seen only a few times. The V gene is TRBV11-2, the J gene TRBJ2-5, with 12 positions matching TRBD2. J lost 2 bases, V lost 7 bases, and 11 bases had no gene match. Germline V gene sequence: CDR1 SGHAT, CDR2 FQNNGV. The CDR3 is made up of 17 amino acids. The DNA for the CDR3 is TGTGCCAGCACCCTAGGTTGGACTAGCGGGGCACAAGAGACCCAGTACTTC. It is translated as CASTLGWTSGAQETQYF. Together with reference TRBV11-2 and TRBJ2-5, the CDR3 gives the full variable domain: EAGVAQSPRYKIIEKRQSVAFWCNPISGHATLYWYQQILGQGPKLLIQFQNNGVVDDSQLPKDRFSAERLKGVDSTLKIQPAKLEDSAVYLCASTLGWTSGAQETQYFGPGTRLLVL.

This clonotype occurred a few times. The chain combines TRBV9 with TRBJ2-2, with D possibly being TRBD1 (6 bases). Germline CDR1 is SGDLS and CDR2 is YYNGEE. V was pared by 7 bases and J by 4 bases, with 17 bases between. This CDR3 is 15 amino acids long. CDR3 DNA: TGTGCCAGCGGGGTCCAGACAGGCAGCACCGGGGAGCTGTTTTTT. Translating it yields CASGVQTGSTGELFF.

V and J are TRBV10-2 and TRBJ2-5; possibly TRBD1 or TRBD2 for D (5 bases each). Deletions cut 8 bases from V and 4 bases from J, with 17 bases between. The CDR3 has 14 amino acids. Looked up from germline, CDR1 is WSHSY and CDR2 is SAAADI. The CDR3: CASQKFLGTETQYF. Here the CDR3 DNA reads TGCGCCAGCCAAAAATTTTTGGGGACAGAGACCCAGTACTTC.

The gene calls are TRBV9 and TRBJ2-1; 11 nucleotides align to TRBD2. This CDR3 comprises 15 residues. V lost 4 bases and J lost 12; bases outside the gene matches: 12. CDR1 SGDLS and CDR2 YYNGEE come from the germline V gene. CDR3 in amino acids: CASSKPGLAATVQFF. DNA for the CDR3: TGTGCCAGCAGCAAACCGGGACTAGCGGCGACCGTGCAGTTCTTC.

J is TRBJ2-3 and V is TRBV12-3 or TRBV12-4; D is possibly TRBD2 (7 bases). Deletions cut 7 bases from V and 2 bases from J, with 13 bases between. This CDR3 is 14 amino acids long. CDR3 sequence: CASIPGGHTDTQYF. The CDR3 DNA reads as TGTGCCAGCATTCCCGGGGGGCACACAGATACGCAGTATTTT.

This clonotype was recorded a few times. The chain employs TRBV6-6 and TRBJ2-3; a weak D match, TRBD1 (6 bases). Trimming shortened V by 6 bases and J by 2 bases, and 15 bases separated the two germline ends. Germline V gene data show CDR1 as MNHNY and CDR2 as SVGAGI (reference sequence). The CDR3 runs 15 residues. The CDR3: CASSSQGSDTDTQYF. CDR3 nucleotides: TGTGCCAGCAGCTCTCAGGGGTCAGACACAGATACGCAGTATTTT.

This clonotype came up many times. The V and J genes are TRBV28 and TRBJ2-3, with D uncertain. The CDR3 spans 15 residues. The germline V gene encodes CDR1 MDHEN and CDR2 SYDVKM. Between the trimmed V and J ends, which lost 8 bases and 2 bases, there was a span of 17 bases. In DNA form, the CDR3 reads TGTGCCAGCTCGATTGGCGCCAGCTCCACAGATACGCAGTATTTT. As protein: CASSIGASSTDTQYF. Filled out from reference TRBV28 and TRBJ2-3, the complete variable domain reads DVKVTQSSRYLVKRTGEKVFLECVQDMDHENMFWYRQDPGLGLRLIYFSYDVKMKEKGDIPEGYSVSREKKERFSLILESASTNQTSMYLCASSIGASSTDTQYFGPGTRLTVL.

This clonotype was found many times. The chain recombines TRBV7-2 with TRBJ2-5; D is tentatively TRBD1 or TRBD2 (7 bases each). CDR1 is SGHTA and CDR2 is FQGNSA in the germline V gene. The CDR3 length is 14 residues. V lost 6 bases and J 5 bases, leaving 16 bases between the germline ends. CDR3 coding DNA: TGTGCCAGCAGTCGCCCAGGGGGGGCGGAGACCCAGTACTTC. It codes for CASSRPGGAETQYF.

This clonotype occurred a few times. At one of its ends the junction is not consistent with the germline gene, which may arise from a read error. The chain joins TRBV7-7 to TRBJ2-5; TRBD2 is a possible D gene (6 bases). This CDR3 contains 13 residues. CDR1 is SSHAT and CDR2 is FNYEAQ in the germline V gene (reference sequence). The CDR3 reads CASRNSGEETQYF. CDR3 DNA sequence: TGTGCTAGCAGAAATAGCGGCGAAGAGACCCAGTACTTC.

The sample holds many counts of this clonotype. V is TRBV9 and J is TRBJ2-5; TRBD2 agrees at 9 bases. Losses at the gene ends were 0 bases for V and 1 base for J; bases not matched to a gene: 7. CDR1 is SGDLS, CDR2 YYNGEE, per germline. This CDR3 has 17 residues. In nucleotides, the CDR3 is TGTGCCAGCAGCGTAGGGGGTAGCGGGGGCTCCCAAGAGACCCAGTACTTC. Protein: CASSVGGSGGSQETQYF.

This clonotype was seen repeatedly, ten times or more. The chain links TRBV5-1 to TRBJ2-7; D possibly corresponds to TRBD2 (6 bases). The CDR3 runs 15 residues. The germline V gene has CDR1 SGHRS and CDR2 YFSETQ. V lost 6 bases, J lost 0 bases, and 16 bases lay in between. The CDR3 here is CASTVRGLPSYEQYF. DNA for the CDR3: TGCGCCAGCACGGTGCGGGGCCTACCCTCCTACGAGCAGTACTTC.

This clonotype was counted ten times or more. The chain recombines TRBV27 with TRBJ2-7; 7 bases agree with TRBD2. CDR1 is MNHEY and CDR2 is SMNVEV in the germline V gene (reference sequence). The CDR3 sequence is 15 residues long. V shed 8 bases and J 4 bases; nucleotides not matched to a gene: 14. The CDR3: CASGARTRGLYEQYF. CDR3 coding DNA: TGTGCCAGCGGAGCCCGGACTAGGGGCTTGTACGAGCAGTACTTC.

The rearrangement links TRBV15 to TRBJ2-3; the match to TRBD2 covers 9 bases. Trimming cost V 1 base and J 4 bases; bases outside gene matches: 6. Germline loops: CDR1 LNHNV, CDR2 YYDKDF (reference sequence). The CDR3 consists of 16 residues. As DNA, the CDR3 is TGTGCCACCAGCAGAGTCGGCGGGGGGGCATCAGATACGCAGTATTTT. Translation: CATSRVGGGASDTQYF.

The chain combines TRBV6-6 with TRBJ1-5; 7 bases are a match to TRBD1. The V gene end was trimmed by 6 bases and the J gene end by 2 bases; junction bases not matched to a gene: 10. The CDR3 spans 16 residues. Germline V lookup: CDR1 MNHNY, CDR2 SVGAGI (reference sequence). The CDR3 DNA follows: TGTGCCAGCAGCGGCAGGTCAGGGGGTGGCAATCAGCCCCAGCATTTT. Its protein product is CASSGRSGGGNQPQHF.

This clonotype was seen many times. The chain is built from TRBV7-9 and TRBJ2-3; unclear D gene. V lost 2 bases and J 6 bases, leaving 6 bases between the germline ends. Looked up from germline, CDR1 is SEHNR and CDR2 is FQNEAQ (reference sequence). CDR3 size: 12 residues. The CDR3 nucleotides are TGTGCCAGCAGCTTATCCCGGGATACGCAGTATTTT. Translating it yields CASSLSRDTQYF.

This sequence joins TRBV7-8 and TRBJ1-6, with 7 positions matching TRBD1. The ends lost 4 bases at V and 7 bases at J; junction bases unmatched: 7. The CDR3 contains 15 residues. Germline CDR1 SGHVS, CDR2 FQNEAQ. Written as DNA, the CDR3 is TGTGCCAGCAGCTCGCAGGGGGTATGGAATTCACCCCTCCACTTT. Residues: CASSSQGVWNSPLHF.

The gene calls are TRBV14 and TRBJ1-1; D remains ambiguous. Germline V CDR1 and CDR2: SGHDN, FVKESK. CDR3 size: 15 residues. The V and J ends lost 1 base and 6 bases respectively, with 15 bases between them. The CDR3 DNA sequence: TGTGCCAGCAGCCAAGTCGGGCAAACCCCCCCTGAAGCTTTCTTT. Translated: CASSQVGQTPPEAFF.

The chain employs TRBV5-6 and TRBJ1-1, with TRBD1 matching over 9 bases. CDR1 and CDR2 from the germline V gene are SGHDT and YYEEEE. The V segment lost 4 bases and the J segment 5 bases; nucleotides outside the gene matches: 6. There are 14 residues in the CDR3. CDR3 amino acids: CASSGLQGATEAFF. The CDR3 coding sequence is TGTGCCAGCAGCGGGCTACAGGGGGCAACTGAAGCTTTCTTT.

In its sample, this clonotype was seen a few times. CDR3 residues: CASSQETTPSTDTQYF. CDR3 DNA: TGCGCCAGCAGCCAAGAGACGACTCCTAGCACAGATACGCAGTATTTT. The V and J genes are TRBV4-1 and TRBJ2-3; D ambiguous. The CDR3 spans 16 residues. Germline V gives CDR1 MGHRA, CDR2 YSYEKL. The V end was cut by 0 bases, the J end by 0 bases, with 10 bases between.

This clonotype was found many times. This chain links TRBV4-2 with TRBJ2-2; D perhaps matches TRBD1 (6 bases). This CDR3 is built from 16 residues. The ends were cut back, 0 bases at V and 0 bases at J, with 8 bases in the middle. CDR1 is LGHNA and CDR2 is YNFKEQ in the germline V gene. CDR3: CASSQEGQPNTGELFF. The CDR3 DNA sequence: TGTGCCAGCAGCCAAGAAGGACAGCCGAACACCGGGGAGCTGTTTTTT.